The 5 T cell receptor beta chains below all came from one sample that was sequenced in a study of T cell repertoires in cytomegalovirus infection. TCRdb re-called the reads through MiXCR, storing one row per CDR3 protein. The table shows fewer than 550,000 distinct CDR3 sequences, with around 11% occurring only once. The sequencing sample was made of PBMCs. These TCRs come from a human donor in good health (CMV status not recorded). Some clones in this sample may be carry-over from other donors' samples.

This clonotype has at least ten counts. The germline gene is not matched at one end of the junction; a read error may be the cause. The chain recombines TRBV7-7 with TRBJ2-5; D could derive from TRBD1 or TRBD2 (6 bases each). CDR1 and CDR2 from the germline V gene are SSHAT and FNYEAQ (reference sequence). The CDR3 totals 14 residues. CDR3 in amino acids: CASSIGGSQETQYF. In DNA form, the CDR3 reads TGTGCTAGCAGCATAGGGGGGTCCCAAGAGACCCAGTACTTC. Using reference TRBV7-7 and TRBJ2-5 for the parts outside the CDR3, the full variable domain is GAGVSQSPRYKVTKRGQDVTLRCDPISSHATLYWYQQALGQGPEFLTYFNYEAQPDKSGLPSDRFSAERPEGSISTLTIQRTEQRDSAMYRCASSIGGSQETQYFGPGTRLLVL.

This clonotype has at least ten counts. One end of the junction is discordant with germline, which a read error may explain. The J gene is TRBJ1-2, the V gene TRBV10-3; 10 bases are a match to TRBD1. This CDR3 region has 11 residues. The germline CDR1 and CDR2 sequences are ENHRY and SYGVKD. The CDR3 bases are TGTGCCATCAGTGGGGGACAGGGGACCGCCTTC. It translates to CAISGGQGTAF.

This clonotype was counted at least ten times. This chain joins TRBV10-3 and TRBJ2-1; 7 nucleotides match TRBD2. The CDR3 has 12 residues. With 10 bases clipped from V and 7 bases from J, the junction kept 7 bases outside the gene matches. The germline V gene encodes CDR1 ENHRY and CDR2 SYGVKD. CDR3 loop: CATVRGGNEQFF. CDR3 in DNA: TGTGCCACGGTAAGGGGAGGGAATGAGCAGTTCTTC.

Comments on this clonotype: A much bigger clone sits one base away, suggesting this may be a read error. The chain is built from TRBV6-6 and TRBJ1-4; TRBD1 agrees at 8 bases. Germline lookup yields CDR1 MNHNY and CDR2 SVGAGI (reference sequence). The CDR3 extends over 16 amino acids. The chain's CDR3 is CASTPRGQGAGGKVFF. The DNA of the CDR3 is TGTGCCAGCACCCCCCGGGGGCAGGGGGCGGGAGGAAAAGTGTTTTTT.

This clonotype was observed at least ten times. V usage is TRBV7-8 and J usage is TRBJ1-6; TRBD1 matches 8 bases. Per the germline V gene, CDR1 is SGHVS and CDR2 is FQNEAQ. This CDR3 spans 17 amino acids. J gave up 6 bases and V 4 bases, and 11 bases lay outside the gene matches. In DNA form, the CDR3 reads TGTGCCAGCAGCTCCCTTAGGGACAGGAATATTAATTCACCCCTCCACTTT. Its protein is CASSSLRDRNINSPLHF.